What follows are 10 T cell receptor beta chains derived from one specimen sequenced in a study of cytomegalovirus exposure and HLA in healthy donors. Libraries were prepared by immunoSEQ multiplex PCR; TCRdb keeps only in-frame clonotypes and omits some of them. The data show 240,000 or so clones, 70% to 90% seen once. The specimen sequenced was PBMCs. Receptor source: a woman aged 25 to 39 in good health and CMV-seropositive.

The V gene is TRBV6-1, the J gene TRBJ2-2, with D possibly being TRBD2 (6 bases). The CDR3 loop spans 15 amino acids. Germline CDR1 reads MNHNS; CDR2 reads SASEGT. Deletions cut 2 bases from V and 6 bases from J, with 13 bases between. The CDR3 sequence is CASSELRGGPGELFF. In nucleotides, the CDR3 is TGTGCCAGCAGTGAATTGCGTGGAGGGCCCGGGGAGCTGTTTTTT.

CDR3: CASSLGVGGYTEAFF. The CDR3 DNA is TGTGCCAGCAGCTTAGGGGTCGGCGGTTACACTGAAGCTTTCTTT. The chain links TRBV11-2 to TRBJ1-1; D remains unclear. This CDR3 is built from 15 residues. Per germline, CDR1 SGHAT and CDR2 FQNNGV. V lost 1 base, J lost 3 bases, and 12 bases lay in between.

The rearrangement joins TRBV7-9 to TRBJ1-4; D remains unclear. V lost 5 bases, J lost 8 bases, and 12 bases lay in between. The germline V gene encodes CDR1 SEHNR and CDR2 FQNEAQ (reference sequence). This CDR3 is 13 amino acids long. CDR3 DNA: TGTGCCAGCAGCCTGGGCTCCTCCGAAAAACTGTTTTTT. This encodes CASSLGSSEKLFF.

The CDR3 sequence: CASGLEPRQPQHF. In DNA form, the CDR3 reads TGTGCTAGTGGTTTAGAGCCGAGGCAGCCCCAGCATTTT. The J gene is TRBJ1-5, the V gene TRBV12-5; D ambiguous. Trimming shortened V by 3 bases and J by 7 bases, and 10 bases separated the two germline ends. CDR1 and CDR2 from the germline V gene are LGHNT and FRNRAP. The CDR3 consists of 13 residues.

This sequence joins TRBV4-1 and TRBJ2-1; D perhaps matches TRBD2 (5 bases). V lost 3 bases to trimming and J lost 4 bases, with 19 bases between them. The CDR3 contains 17 residues. The V gene's germline CDR1 is MGHRA and CDR2 YSYEKL. The CDR3 DNA sequence: TGCGCCAGCAGCCACCCCCCGGTAGGAGCGGAGTACAATGAGCAGTTCTTC. This gives the protein CASSHPPVGAEYNEQFF.

The chain has TRBV27 and TRBJ2-1; a possible D gene is TRBD2 (6 bases). The length of the CDR3 is 16 residues. V was pared by 0 bases and J by 2 bases, with 11 bases between. Germline V gene lookup returns CDR1 MNHEY and CDR2 SMNVEV (reference sequence). The CDR3 region is CASSLSFGGAYNEQFF. In DNA, the CDR3 is TGTGCCAGCAGTTTATCGTTTGGCGGGGCCTACAATGAGCAGTTCTTC.

This chain uses TRBV6-1 with TRBJ2-1, with 8 bases aligning to TRBD2. This CDR3 has 15 residues. V was clipped by 6 bases and J by 2 bases; unmatched bases: 6. CDR1 MNHNS and CDR2 SASEGT come from the germline V gene. This chain's CDR3 is CASRRGAGAYNEQFF. The DNA of the CDR3 is TGTGCCAGCAGGAGGGGAGCGGGGGCCTACAATGAGCAGTTCTTC.

The CDR3 region is CAISGGLNYGYTF. In DNA form, the CDR3 reads TGTGCCATCAGTGGGGGCCTTAACTATGGCTACACCTTC. The chain carries TRBV10-3 and TRBJ1-2; possible D gene TRBD1, 5 bases. Looked up from germline, CDR1 is ENHRY and CDR2 is SYGVKD. The V gene lost 4 bases and the J gene lost 1 base, with 7 bases spanning the gap. The CDR3 has 13 residues.

J is TRBJ2-7 and V is TRBV5-1; TRBD2 matches at 12 bases. The CDR3 extends over 13 amino acids. Losses at the gene ends were 6 bases for V and 5 bases for J; bases not matched to a gene: 3. CDR1 is SGHRS, CDR2 YFSETQ, per germline. For the CDR3, the DNA is TGCGCCAGCACCGGACTAGCGGGGAACGAGCAGTACTTC. This codes for CASTGLAGNEQYF.

This clone appeared a single time. The chain combines TRBV5-1 with TRBJ2-1; 7 bases match TRBD2. The CDR3 totals 15 residues. V was pared by 0 bases and J by 5 bases, with 5 bases of the junction left unmatched. Germline V lookup: CDR1 SGHRS, CDR2 YFSETQ. The CDR3 protein is CASSLEPGGNNEQFF. For the CDR3, the DNA is TGCGCCAGCAGCTTGGAACCGGGAGGCAACAATGAGCAGTTCTTC.